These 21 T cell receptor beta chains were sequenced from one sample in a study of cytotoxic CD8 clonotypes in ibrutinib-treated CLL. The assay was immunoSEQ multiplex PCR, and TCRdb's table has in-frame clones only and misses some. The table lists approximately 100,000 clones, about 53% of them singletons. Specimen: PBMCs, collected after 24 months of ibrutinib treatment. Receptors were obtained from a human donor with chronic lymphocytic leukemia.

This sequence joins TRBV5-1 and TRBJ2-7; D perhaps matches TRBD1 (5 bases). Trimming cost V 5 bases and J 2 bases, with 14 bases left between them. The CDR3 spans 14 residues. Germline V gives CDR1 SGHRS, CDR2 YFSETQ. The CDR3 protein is CASRQDSVAYEQYF. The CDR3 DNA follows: TGCGCCAGCAGGCAAGACAGCGTTGCCTACGAGCAGTACTTC.

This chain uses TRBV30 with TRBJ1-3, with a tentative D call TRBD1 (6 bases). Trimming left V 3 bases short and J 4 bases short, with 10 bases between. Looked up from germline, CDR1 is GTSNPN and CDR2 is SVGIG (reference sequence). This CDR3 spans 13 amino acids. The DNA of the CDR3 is TGTGCCTGGAGCGGGGGGCAAGGAAACACCATATATTTT. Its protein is CAWSGGQGNTIYF.

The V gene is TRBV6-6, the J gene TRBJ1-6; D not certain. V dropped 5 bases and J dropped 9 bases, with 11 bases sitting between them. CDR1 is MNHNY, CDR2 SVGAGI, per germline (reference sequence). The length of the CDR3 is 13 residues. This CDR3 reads CASSPSTASPLHF. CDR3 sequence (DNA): TGTGCCAGCAGTCCTAGCACCGCTTCACCCCTCCACTTT.

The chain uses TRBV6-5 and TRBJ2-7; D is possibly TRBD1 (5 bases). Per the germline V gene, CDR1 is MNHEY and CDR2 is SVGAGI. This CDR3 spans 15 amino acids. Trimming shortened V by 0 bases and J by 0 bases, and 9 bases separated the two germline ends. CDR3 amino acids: CASSYSTAGSYEQYF. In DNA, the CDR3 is TGTGCCAGCAGTTACTCGACAGCAGGCTCCTACGAGCAGTACTTC.

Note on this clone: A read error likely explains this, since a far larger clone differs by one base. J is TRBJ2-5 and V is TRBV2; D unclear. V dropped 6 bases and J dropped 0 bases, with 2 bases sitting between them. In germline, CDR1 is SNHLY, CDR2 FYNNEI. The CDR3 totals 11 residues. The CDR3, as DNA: TGTGCCAGCAGCTACCAAGAGACCCAGTACTTC. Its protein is CASSYQETQYF.

The DNA of the CDR3 is TGTGCCACCACTGACAGTTCACGGTCACCCCTCCACTTT. Translated: CATTDSSRSPLHF. The chain couples TRBV2 to TRBJ1-6; tentative D call: TRBD1 (5 bases). CDR1 and CDR2 from the germline V gene are SNHLY and FYNNEI. The CDR3 length is 13 residues. V lost 10 bases and J lost 10, with 17 bases in between.

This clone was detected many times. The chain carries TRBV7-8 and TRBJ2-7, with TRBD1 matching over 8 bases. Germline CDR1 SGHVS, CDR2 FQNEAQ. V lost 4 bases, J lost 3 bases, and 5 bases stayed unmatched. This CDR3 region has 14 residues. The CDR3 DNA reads TGTGCCAGCAGCTGGGAAGGGACAGGCTACGAGCAGTACTTC. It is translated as CASSWEGTGYEQYF.

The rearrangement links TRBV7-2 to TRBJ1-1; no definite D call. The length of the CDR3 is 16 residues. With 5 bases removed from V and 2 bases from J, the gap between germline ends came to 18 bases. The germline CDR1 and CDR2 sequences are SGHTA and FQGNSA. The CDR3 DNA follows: TGTGCCAGCAGCCCAATGGCGAGGGCGAGTAACACTGAAGCTTTCTTT. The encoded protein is CASSPMARASNTEAFF.

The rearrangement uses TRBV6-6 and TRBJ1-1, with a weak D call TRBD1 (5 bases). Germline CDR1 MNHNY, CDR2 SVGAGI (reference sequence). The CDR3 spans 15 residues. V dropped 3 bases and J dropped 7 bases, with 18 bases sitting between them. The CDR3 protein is CASSYQGRGGIEAFF. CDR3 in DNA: TGTGCCAGCAGTTATCAGGGAAGGGGTGGTATTGAAGCTTTCTTT.

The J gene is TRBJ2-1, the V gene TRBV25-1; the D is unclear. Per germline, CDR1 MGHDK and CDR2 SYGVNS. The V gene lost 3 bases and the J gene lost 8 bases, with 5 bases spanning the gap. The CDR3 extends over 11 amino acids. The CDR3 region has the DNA TGTGCCAGCAGTGATTTGGATGAGCAGTTCTTC. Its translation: CASSDLDEQFF.

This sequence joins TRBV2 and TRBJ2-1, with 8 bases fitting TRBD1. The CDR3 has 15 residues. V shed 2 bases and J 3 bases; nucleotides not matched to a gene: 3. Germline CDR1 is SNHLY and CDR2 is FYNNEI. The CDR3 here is CASSEQGAHYNEQFF. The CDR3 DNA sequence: TGTGCCAGCAGTGAACAGGGGGCTCACTACAATGAGCAGTTCTTC.

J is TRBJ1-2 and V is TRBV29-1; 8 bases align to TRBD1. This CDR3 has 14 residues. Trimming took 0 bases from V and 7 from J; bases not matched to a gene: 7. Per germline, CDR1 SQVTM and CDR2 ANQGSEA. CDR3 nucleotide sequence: TGCAGCGTTGAAGATCCCGGACAGGGCGCTGGCTACACCTTC. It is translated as CSVEDPGQGAGYTF.

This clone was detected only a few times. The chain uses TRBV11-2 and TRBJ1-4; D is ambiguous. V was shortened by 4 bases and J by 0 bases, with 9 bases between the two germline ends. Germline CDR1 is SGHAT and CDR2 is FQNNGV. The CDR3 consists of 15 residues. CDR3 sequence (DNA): TGTGCCAGCAGCTCCAAGGGTACAACTAATGAAAAACTGTTTTTT. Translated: CASSSKGTTNEKLFF. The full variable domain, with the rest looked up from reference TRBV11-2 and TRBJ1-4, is EAGVAQSPRYKIIEKRQSVAFWCNPISGHATLYWYQQILGQGPKLLIQFQNNGVVDDSQLPKDRFSAERLKGVDSTLKIQPAKLEDSAVYLCASSSKGTTNEKLFFGSGTQLSVL.

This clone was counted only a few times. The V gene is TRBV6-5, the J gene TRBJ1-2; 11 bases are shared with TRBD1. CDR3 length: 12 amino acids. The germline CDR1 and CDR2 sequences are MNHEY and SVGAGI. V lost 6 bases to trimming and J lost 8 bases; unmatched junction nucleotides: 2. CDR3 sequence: CASRDRGLGYTF. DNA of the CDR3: TGTGCCAGCAGGGACAGGGGGCTCGGCTACACCTTC.

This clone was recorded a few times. This CDR3 is CASSVGGVNTEAFF. CDR3 nucleotide sequence: TGTGCCAGCAGCGTAGGCGGGGTAAACACTGAAGCTTTCTTT. The chain joins TRBV9 to TRBJ1-1; no clear D. The CDR3 consists of 14 residues. Trimming shortened V by 0 bases and J by 2 bases, and 8 bases separated the two germline ends. Germline V CDR1 and CDR2: SGDLS, YYNGEE. The full variable domain, with the rest looked up from reference TRBV9 and TRBJ1-1, is DSGVTQTPKHLITATGQRVTLRCSPRSGDLSVYWYQQSLDQGLQFLIQYYNGEERAKGNILERFSAQQFPDLHSELNLSSLELGDSALYFCASSVGGVNTEAFFGQGTRLTVV.

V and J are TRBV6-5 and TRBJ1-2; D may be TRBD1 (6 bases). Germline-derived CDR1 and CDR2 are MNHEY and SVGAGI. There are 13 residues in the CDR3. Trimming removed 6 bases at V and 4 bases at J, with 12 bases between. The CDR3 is CASRPDRSYGYTF. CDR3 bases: TGTGCCAGCAGACCGGACAGATCCTATGGCTACACCTTC.

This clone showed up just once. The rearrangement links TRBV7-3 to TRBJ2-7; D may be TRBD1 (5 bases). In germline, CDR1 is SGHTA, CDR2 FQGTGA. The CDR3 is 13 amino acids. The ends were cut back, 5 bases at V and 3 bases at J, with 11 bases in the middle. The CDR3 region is CASSPGFGYEQYF. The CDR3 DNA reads TGTGCCAGCAGCCCAGGGTTTGGCTACGAGCAGTACTTC.

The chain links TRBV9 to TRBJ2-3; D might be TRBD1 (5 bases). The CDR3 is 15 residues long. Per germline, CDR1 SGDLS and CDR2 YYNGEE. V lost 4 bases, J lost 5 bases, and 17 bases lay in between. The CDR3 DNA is TGTGCCAGCAGCCTGACCCATGACAGAAAAGATACGCAGTATTTT. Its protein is CASSLTHDRKDTQYF. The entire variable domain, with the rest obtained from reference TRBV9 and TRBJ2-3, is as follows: DSGVTQTPKHLITATGQRVTLRCSPRSGDLSVYWYQQSLDQGLQFLIQYYNGEERAKGNILERFSAQQFPDLHSELNLSSLELGDSALYFCASSLTHDRKDTQYFGPGTRLTVL.

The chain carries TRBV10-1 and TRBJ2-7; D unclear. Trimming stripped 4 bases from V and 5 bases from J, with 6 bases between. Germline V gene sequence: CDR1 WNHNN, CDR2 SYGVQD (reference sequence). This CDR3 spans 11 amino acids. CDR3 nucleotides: TGCGCCAGCAGTGGCCTCGACGAGCAGTACTTC. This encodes CASSGLDEQYF.

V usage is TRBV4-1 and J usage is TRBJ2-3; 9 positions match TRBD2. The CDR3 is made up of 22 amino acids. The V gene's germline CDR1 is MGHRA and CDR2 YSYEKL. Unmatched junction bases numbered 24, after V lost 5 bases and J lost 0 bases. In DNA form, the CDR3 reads TGCGCCAGCAGCTCCAGAAGTGCGGCGGGGGGGTCCCTGCAGTCTAGCACAGATACGCAGTATTTT. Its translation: CASSSRSAAGGSLQSSTDTQYF.

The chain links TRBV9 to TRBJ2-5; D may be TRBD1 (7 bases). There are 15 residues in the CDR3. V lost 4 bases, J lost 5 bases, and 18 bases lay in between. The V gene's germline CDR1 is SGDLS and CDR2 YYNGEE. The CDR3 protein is CASSLFPGGRETQYF. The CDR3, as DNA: TGTGCCAGCAGCCTATTTCCAGGGGGGAGGGAGACCCAGTACTTC.